This TCR beta chain was documented in a study of cytomegalovirus exposure and HLA in healthy donors. Study results and caveats: Using the classifier, cytomegalovirus status was reportedly diagnosed with high specificity and sensitivity.

The validation cohort, a group of 120 subjects, included the donors and was separate from the roughly 670-subject first cohort. Using immunoSEQ multiplex PCR, the repertoire was profiled, and TCRdb retains in-frame clones only, with some absent. The sample records around 200,000 clones, around 81% being singletons. Points on this clone: The target antigen is unknown.

This clonotype originated in a woman in her late teens or twenties in good health and CMV-seropositive. Sequencing used PBMCs.

CDR3 loop: CASSILAGGRNEQFF. CDR3 DNA sequence: TGTGCCAGCAGCATACTAGCGGGGGGGCGGAATGAGCAGTTCTTC. V is TRBV7-2 and J is TRBJ2-1, with 13 bases fitting TRBD2. CDR1 SGHTA and CDR2 FQGNSA come from the germline V gene. This CDR3 is built from 15 residues. The V segment lost 5 bases and the J segment 7 bases; nucleotides outside the gene matches: 5.